These T cell receptor beta chains were read from a single sample in a study of T cell responses to AZD1222 COVID-19 vaccine. Profiling relied on immunoSEQ multiplex PCR, and the TCRdb table lists in-frame clones only, not all of them. The data contain tens of thousands of clones, 80% to 90% of them singletons. The starting material was peripheral blood, obtained on day 0 of AZD1222 vaccination. These receptors all come from an adult in good health. The CDR3 runs from the conserved cysteine through the conserved F or W.

J gene: TRBJ1-6
V gene: TRBV7-2
CDR3 protein: CASSLSGTYNSPLHF

J gene: TRBJ1-2
V gene: TRBV4-2
CDR3 protein: CASSPIDRLTNYGYTF

J gene: TRBJ1-3
V gene: TRBV29-1
CDR3 protein: CSVASPTLSGNTIYF

J gene: TRBJ1-1
V gene: TRBV29-1
CDR3 protein: CSVNSGRWAEAFF

J gene: TRBJ1-4
V gene: TRBV28
CDR3 protein: CASSLQGVRNEKLFF

J gene: TRBJ2-7
V gene: TRBV7-8
CDR3 protein: CASSRGAGYGEQYF

J gene: TRBJ1-5
V gene: TRBV7-8
CDR3 protein: CASSLGASSNQPQHF

J gene: TRBJ2-3
V gene: TRBV6-5
CDR3 protein: CASSYPHGLTTDTQYF

J gene: TRBJ2-3
V gene: TRBV19
CDR3 protein: CASAMGGTDTQYF

J gene: TRBJ2-6
V gene: TRBV7-2
CDR3 protein: CASSYKGGSGANVLTF

J gene: TRBJ2-1
V gene: TRBV10-1
CDR3 protein: CASSERAYNEQFF

J gene: TRBJ1-2
V gene: TRBV28
CDR3 protein: CASSSGHPNYGYTF

J gene: TRBJ1-3
V gene: TRBV7-7
CDR3 protein: CASRLGGRASGNTIYF

J gene: TRBJ1-4
V gene: TRBV4-1
CDR3 protein: CASSQPQQREKLFF

J gene: TRBJ1-2
V gene: TRBV27
CDR3 protein: CASSPLTELLWGYTF

J gene: TRBJ2-7
V gene: TRBV6-5
CDR3 protein: CASSSAGTGAREQYF

J gene: TRBJ1-3
V gene: TRBV7-8
CDR3 protein: CASSPINREGNTIYF

J gene: TRBJ1-6
V gene: TRBV28
CDR3 protein: CASSLSQINSPLHF

J gene: TRBJ2-2
V gene: TRBV5-4
CDR3 protein: CASSLRGFNGELFF

J gene: TRBJ2-3
V gene: TRBV9
CDR3 protein: CASSVTGGGTDTQYF

J gene: TRBJ2-7
V gene: TRBV5-1
CDR3 protein: CASSLLDRGFSYEQYF

J gene: TRBJ1-1
V gene: TRBV13
CDR3 protein: CASSWGTGGASLLSEAFF

J gene: TRBJ1-1
V gene: TRBV4-2
CDR3 protein: CASSQWGTEAFF

J gene: TRBJ2-7
V gene: TRBV6-1
CDR3 protein: CASSERVEGGYEQYF

J gene: TRBJ1-5
V gene: TRBV7-2
CDR3 protein: CASSFRGTGGQQPQHF

J gene: TRBJ1-2
V gene: TRBV28
CDR3 protein: CASSKGAGLYGYTF

J gene: TRBJ2-1
V gene: TRBV3-1/TRBV3-2
CDR3 protein: CASSQEGLGLAGSHNEQFF

J gene: TRBJ2-1
V gene: TRBV5-1
CDR3 protein: CASTQVGSGDEQFF

J gene: TRBJ1-2
V gene: TRBV12-2
CDR3 protein: CASRLRGLGYTF

J gene: TRBJ1-5
V gene: TRBV6-2/TRBV6-3
CDR3 protein: CASSLTGAQHF

J gene: TRBJ1-4
V gene: TRBV29-1
CDR3 protein: CSVPSQGRSEKLFF

J gene: TRBJ2-7
V gene: TRBV7-2
CDR3 protein: CASSRTQGRGDSYEQYF

J gene: TRBJ1-6
V gene: TRBV6-5
CDR3 protein: CASTIATYNSPLHF

J gene: TRBJ1-6
V gene: TRBV6-4
CDR3 protein: CASRDTSYNSPLHF

J gene: TRBJ2-7
V gene: TRBV19
CDR3 protein: CASSIARGHEQYF

J gene: TRBJ1-2
V gene: TRBV15
CDR3 protein: CATSRDVGNSYGYTF

J gene: TRBJ1-2
V gene: TRBV3-1/TRBV3-2
CDR3 protein: CASSQGTVNYGYTF

J gene: TRBJ2-2
V gene: TRBV5-1
CDR3 protein: CASSTTGGYGELFF

J gene: TRBJ2-7
V gene: TRBV9
CDR3 protein: CASSVDPAGGSYEQYF

J gene: TRBJ2-3
V gene: TRBV5-1
CDR3 protein: CASSRGTSGGTTDTQYF

J gene: TRBJ1-3
V gene: TRBV3-1/TRBV3-2
CDR3 protein: CASSQDFSGIGGYSGNTIYF

J gene: TRBJ2-3
V gene: TRBV7-2
CDR3 protein: CASSLWTGGRDTQYF

J gene: TRBJ1-6
V gene: TRBV27
CDR3 protein: CASSLRGTGVGNSPLHF

J gene: TRBJ1-1
V gene: TRBV3-1/TRBV3-2
CDR3 protein: CASSQDPLLANTEAFF

J gene: TRBJ2-2
V gene: TRBV27
CDR3 protein: CASSQGTGANTGELFF

J gene: TRBJ1-3
V gene: TRBV4-1
CDR3 protein: CASSPWDSSGNTIYF

J gene: TRBJ1-5
V gene: TRBV6-2/TRBV6-3
CDR3 protein: CASSYSDNQPQHF